This TCR beta chain was captured in a study of cytomegalovirus exposure and HLA in healthy donors. General study points: TCR beta V- and J-gene trimming was later associated with a missense DCLRE1C variant.

PCR primers comprised 60 Vbeta and 13 Jbeta primers. TCRdb's table, derived via immunoSEQ multiplex PCR, lists solely in-frame clones and lacks some. The table records 90,000 to 120,000 clones, 74% of them present only once. This clone was counted between two and nine times. Its antigen is not known. V gave up 4 bases and J gave up 0 bases; unmatched junction bases: 8. This CDR3 contains 16 residues. In germline, CDR1 is SGHAT, CDR2 FQNNGV. Sample: PBMCs. This TCR derives from a woman in her 40s in good health and CMV-seropositive. The chain couples TRBV11-2 to TRBJ1-2, with 7 bases identical to TRBD1. The CDR3 reads CASSSYDRATNYGYTF. DNA for the CDR3: TGTGCCAGCAGCTCTTACGACAGGGCCACTAACTATGGCTACACCTTC.